Below, 6 T cell receptor beta chains from the same sample are listed, as sequenced in a study of control samples from healthy donors and cancer patients. Some clones are missing from TCRdb's copy, which holds only in-frame ones; the method was immunoSEQ multiplex PCR. Of tens of thousands of clones in the sample, 80% to 90% were seen once. Sequencing was performed on PBMCs. These TCRs come from a woman aged 50 to 65 with lung cancer.

The gene calls are TRBV27 and TRBJ2-7; TRBD1 is a possible D gene (5 bases). V lost 6 bases and J lost 1, with 13 bases in between. Germline CDR1 reads MNHEY; CDR2 reads SMNVEV (reference sequence). There are 14 residues in the CDR3. The CDR3 here is CASSSAGRSYEQYF. The CDR3 DNA follows: TGTGCCAGCAGCTCAGCAGGGCGGTCCTACGAGCAGTACTTC.

The chain combines TRBV30 with TRBJ2-5, with D hard to call. Germline-derived CDR1 and CDR2 are GTSNPN and SVGIG (reference sequence). The V end lost 0 bases, the J end lost 5 bases, and 4 bases lay between the germline ends. The CDR3 has 11 amino acids. The DNA for the CDR3 is TGTGCCTGGAGTGTCCAGGAGACCCAGTACTTC. Protein: CAWSVQETQYF.

The gene calls are TRBV6-5 and TRBJ1-1, with 8 bases that match TRBD1. V lost 6 bases, J lost 3 bases, and 3 bases stayed unmatched. Germline values: CDR1 MNHEY, CDR2 SVGAGI. This CDR3 has 13 residues. The CDR3 here is CASSYRGYTEAFF. The CDR3 nucleotides read TGTGCCAGCAGCTACAGGGGGTACACTGAAGCTTTCTTT.

This chain uses TRBV6-5 with TRBJ2-1; 7 bases are a match to TRBD1. CDR3 size: 12 residues. Germline CDR1 and CDR2: MNHEY and SVGAGI. V dropped 10 bases and J dropped 4; count of bases not matched to a gene: 4. The CDR3 DNA sequence: TGTGCCAACTCGGACAGGTACAATGAGCAGTTCTTC. Protein sequence: CANSDRYNEQFF.

The chain uses TRBV5-4 and TRBJ2-7; D possibly matches TRBD1 or TRBD2 (5 bases each). CDR3 size: 13 residues. Trimming pared 0 bases from V and 2 bases from J, leaving 6 bases between. CDR1 and CDR2 from the germline V gene are SGHNT and YYREEE (reference sequence). Here the CDR3 DNA reads TGTGCCAGCAGCTTGGGGGGACCCTACGAGCAGTACTTC. Translated, it gives CASSLGGPYEQYF. The full variable domain, with the rest looked up from reference TRBV5-4 and TRBJ2-7, is ETGVTQSPTHLIKTRGQQVTLRCSSQSGHNTVSWYQQALGQGPQFIFQYYREEENGRGNFPPRFSGLQFPNYSSELNVNALELDDSALYLCASSLGGPYEQYFGPGTRLTVT.

This chain links TRBV29-1 with TRBJ2-1; 8 positions agree with TRBD1. This CDR3 is 12 amino acids long. Unmatched junction bases numbered 7, after V lost 0 bases and J lost 15 bases. Per germline, CDR1 SQVTM and CDR2 ANQGSEA. The CDR3 reads CSVEDQDRDPFF. CDR3 DNA: TGCAGCGTTGAAGATCAGGACAGGGATCCGTTCTTC.